This T cell receptor (beta chain) is drawn from a study of naive and memory T cell subsets. Four subsets defined by CD45RA and CD27 were sorted after CD3, CD4, CD8 and live/dead staining. An equimolar mix of two oligonucleotides served as the beta constant-region primer for TRBC1 and TRBC2. Ligation attached a single-stranded oligonucleotide with a 12-nucleotide UMI and the SP2 primer to the cDNA 3' end. TCRdb re-called the UMI-ligation and nested PCR reads with MiXCR, one entry per CDR3 protein. The table has some 83,000 distinct CDR3 sequences, around 14% seen once. About this clonotype itself: Its antigen is unidentified.

V lost 8 bases, J lost 2 bases, and 20 bases lay in between. This CDR3 has 16 residues. Germline V CDR1 and CDR2: SNHLY, FYNNEI. The study's findings and limits: TCR abundance followed a power law differing between naive and memory subsets. From naive to CM, EM and EMRA, diversity decreased and Gini increased.

The clonotype comes from a human donor in good health. What was sequenced was central memory CD4+ T cells from blood. This chain connects TRBV2 to TRBJ2-3; D possibly corresponds to TRBD2 (7 bases). The CDR3 nucleotides read TGTGCCAGCGGGGGGGGGGCGCGGGTACTCACAGATACGCAGTATTTT. Amino acids: CASGGGARVLTDTQYF.